The 7 T cell receptor beta chains reported below all come from one sample, sequenced in a study of Ad26.COV2.S vaccination and SARS-CoV-2 variants. The treatment here: 19 received Ad26.COV2.S at low or high dose, single or two shots; a few received placebo; per-sample allocation not given. Sampling occurred on day 63 after the first vaccine or placebo injection. This table comes from immunoSEQ multiplex PCR, and its TCRdb copy is limited to in-frame clones, with some not included. The sample holds approximately 350,000 clones; about nine tenths are singletons and the top ten take roughly 3.2%. Source: peripheral blood, taken in a trial of Ad26.COV2.S vaccine versus placebo. Receptors were obtained from a person between 18 and 60 years old who received the Ad26.COV2.S COVID-19 vaccine or a placebo.

There are a few counts of this clone. The chain carries TRBV4-1 and TRBJ1-5; weak D call: TRBD1 (6 bases). The CDR3 is 17 residues long. The V gene's germline CDR1 is MGHRA and CDR2 YSYEKL. Trimming left V 3 bases short and J 2 bases short, with 17 bases between. The CDR3 DNA reads as TGCGCCAGCAGCCACCAAGAAGGCGCAGGGGGCAATCAGCCCCAGCATTTT. It encodes CASSHQEGAGGNQPQHF.

J is TRBJ2-7 and V is TRBV3-1 (or the pseudogene TRBV3-2); D perhaps matches TRBD2 (6 bases). V shed 0 bases and J shed 3 bases, with 12 bases lying between them. CDR1 and CDR2 (germline): LGHDT, YNNKEL (reference sequence). The CDR3 has 15 residues. The CDR3 sequence is CASSQETGEYYEQYF. CDR3 nucleotide sequence: TGTGCCAGCAGCCAAGAGACGGGGGAGTACTACGAGCAGTACTTC.

This rearrangement joins TRBV19 to TRBJ1-1, with D possibly matching TRBD1 (5 bases). Trimming removed 7 bases at V and 4 bases at J, with 16 bases between. Germline V gene lookup returns CDR1 LNHDA and CDR2 SQIVND (reference sequence). The CDR3 contains 14 residues. The CDR3, as DNA: TGTGCCAGTACTCGGGGAGGGGCGAGCACTGAAGCTTTCTTT. This codes for CASTRGGASTEAFF.

Concerning this clone itself: The same CDR3 arises from other DNA sequences in this sample as well. This chain links TRBV5-1 with TRBJ2-2, with a tentative D call TRBD1 (8 bases). V was trimmed by 2 bases and J by 5 bases, leaving 13 bases between them. Germline CDR1 reads SGHRS; CDR2 reads YFSETQ. The CDR3 contains 15 residues. In nucleotides, the CDR3 is TGCGCCAGCAGCTTTGGACAGGGAGGGACCGGGGAGCTGTTTTTT. Protein sequence: CASSFGQGGTGELFF.

V gene TRBV11-1 combines with J gene TRBJ2-5, with 10 bases that match TRBD2. V gave up 5 bases and J gave up 7 bases; unmatched junction bases: 10. Germline V gene lookup returns CDR1 SGHAT and CDR2 FQDESV (reference sequence). This CDR3 region has 15 residues. For the CDR3, the DNA is TGTGCCAGCAGCGCCGCAGAGCGGGGGGGCGCGACCCAGTACTTC. Its translation is CASSAAERGGATQYF. Based on the CDR3 plus reference TRBV11-1 and TRBJ2-5, the full variable domain is EAEVAQSPRYKITEKSQAVAFWCDPISGHATLYWYRQILGQGPELLVQFQDESVVDDSQLPKDRFSAERLKGVDSTLKIQPAELGDSAMYLCASSAAERGGATQYFGPGTRLLVL.

This chain connects TRBV10-3 to TRBJ2-7; D is ambiguous. From germline, CDR1 is ENHRY and CDR2 SYGVKD. Trimming cost V 6 bases and J 0 bases, with 6 bases left between them. The CDR3 totals 12 residues. CDR3 in DNA: TGTGCCATCAGCCAGGACTCCTACGAGCAGTACTTC. Translating gives CAISQDSYEQYF.

The V gene is TRBV19, the J gene TRBJ2-1, with 12 positions matching TRBD2. The V and J ends lost 7 bases and 4 bases, in that order; junction bases with no gene match: 5. Germline-derived CDR1 and CDR2 are LNHDA and SQIVND (reference sequence). This CDR3 contains 15 residues. CDR3 nucleotide sequence: TGTGCCAGTACCGTACTAGCGGGGGGTTACAATGAGCAGTTCTTC. Its translation: CASTVLAGGYNEQFF.